This TCR beta chain was observed in a study of blood T cells in healthy people across ages. Study context: About one barcoded beta molecule per two T cells came from capture by template switching.

The table lists this clonotype with many counts. Its antigen is unknown. A second PCR, run for about 7 to 11 cycles, used a sample-barcoded 5' primer plus a J-beta primer mix. In TCRdb, the 5' RACE reads were re-called with MiXCR into one record per CDR3 protein. This table holds around 1.7 million distinct CDR3 sequences, approximately 30% found once. Regarding the study as a whole: Investigators viewed diversity estimates from one million T cells as underestimates, the study reported. Donor CMV status was unknown, possibly confounding expanded clonotype changes.

Isolating PBMCs gave at least 6 million of these cells per sample. V shed 3 bases and J shed 1 base, with 8 bases lying between them. Germline V gene data show CDR1 as SQVTM and CDR2 as ANQGSEA. The CDR3 runs to 13 residues. This receptor was obtained from a woman aged 30 to 39 in good health. Material for sequencing was blood. The V call is TRBV29-1, the J call TRBJ2-3; D remains unclear. CDR3 amino acids: CSVDITRTDTQYF. Here the CDR3 DNA reads TGCAGCGTTGATATAACACGCACAGATACGCAGTATTTT.